This TCR beta chain was sequenced during a study of T-cell memory formation after mild COVID-19. About the research overall: Largely, the TCR clusters proved donor specific. Study results and limitations: Pre-infection memory already had some responding clones, implying cross-reactive memory joined.

Trimming cost V 4 bases and J 7 bases, with 5 bases left between them. The CDR3 contains 10 residues. CDR1 is SQVTM and CDR2 is ANQGSEA in the germline V gene. Using constant-segment primers, 5'RACE produced TCR alpha and TCR beta cDNA libraries carrying sample barcodes and UMIs. TCRdb re-derived calls from the 5' RACE reads in MiXCR, one entry per CDR3 protein. This sample carries tens of thousands of distinct CDR3 sequences, about 6.1% of them seen once, and the ten largest clones take 0.8% to 1%. This clonotype was seen many times. Its antigen is still unknown. The chain recombines TRBV29-1 with TRBJ2-1; unclear D gene. The sequence derives from an adult who had mild COVID-19 (a few samples of this study predate the infection). Cell type and time point are not known. Sequencing used PBMCs or a T cell subset sorted from them (not recorded which). The DNA for the CDR3 is TGCAGCGTTGTTGGGAATGAGCAGTTCTTC. This codes for CSVVGNEQFF.